This TCR beta chain was recorded in a study of cytomegalovirus exposure and HLA in healthy donors. The PCR contained 60 Vbeta and 13 Jbeta primers. TCRdb's table, derived via immunoSEQ multiplex PCR, lists solely in-frame clones and lacks some. The sample consists of 140,000 to 150,000 clones, approximately 70% of them appearing once. This TCR was sampled from a woman aged 55-70 years in good health and CMV-seropositive. Sequencing used PBMCs.

The CDR3 coding sequence is TGTGCCATCAGCCCCCAGCGGGAGGACACAGATACGCAGTATTTT. It codes for CAISPQREDTDTQYF. This chain connects TRBV10-3 to TRBJ2-3, with 9 positions matching TRBD2. This CDR3 has 15 residues. V lost 6 bases and J lost 2; bases outside the gene matches: 6. Germline CDR1 and CDR2: ENHRY and SYGVKD.